Detailed here is one T cell receptor beta chain. Here immunoSEQ multiplex PCR was the method, and the copy in TCRdb shows in-frame clones only, minus some. The sample holds over 85,000 clones; about four fifths are singletons and the top ten take roughly 40%. The source of the sample is a study of control samples from healthy donors and cancer patients. CDR1 MNHEY and CDR2 SMNVEV come from the germline V gene (reference sequence). The CDR3 contains 13 residues. V was clipped by 0 bases and J by 4 bases, with 5 bases between them. This chain connects TRBV27 to TRBJ2-3, with no clear D. The material sequenced was PBMCs. The source is a man in his 70s with lung cancer. This CDR3 reads CASSLSVSDTQYF. CDR3 coding DNA: TGTGCCAGCAGTTTATCGGTGTCAGATACGCAGTATTTT.